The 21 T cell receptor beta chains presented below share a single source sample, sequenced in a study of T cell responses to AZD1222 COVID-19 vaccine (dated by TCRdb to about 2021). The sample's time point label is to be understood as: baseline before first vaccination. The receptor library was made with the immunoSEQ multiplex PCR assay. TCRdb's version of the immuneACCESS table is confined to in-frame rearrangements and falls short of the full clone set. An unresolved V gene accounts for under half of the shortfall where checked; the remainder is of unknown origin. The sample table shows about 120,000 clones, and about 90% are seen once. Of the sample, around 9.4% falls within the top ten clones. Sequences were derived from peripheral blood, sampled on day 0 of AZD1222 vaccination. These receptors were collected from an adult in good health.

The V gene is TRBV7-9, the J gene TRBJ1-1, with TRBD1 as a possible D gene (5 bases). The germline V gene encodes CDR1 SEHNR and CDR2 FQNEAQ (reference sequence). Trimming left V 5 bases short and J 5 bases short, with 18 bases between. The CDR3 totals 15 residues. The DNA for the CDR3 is TGTGCCAGCAGCCTTGGGGCGGCCGTTCCTACTGAAGCTTTCTTT. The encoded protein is CASSLGAAVPTEAFF.

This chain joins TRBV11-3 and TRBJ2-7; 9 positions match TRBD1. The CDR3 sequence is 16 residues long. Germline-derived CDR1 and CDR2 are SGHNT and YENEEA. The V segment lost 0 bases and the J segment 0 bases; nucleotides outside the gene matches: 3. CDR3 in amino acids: CASSLDRDRDSYEQYF. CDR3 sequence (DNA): TGTGCCAGCAGCTTAGATCGGGACAGGGACTCCTACGAGCAGTACTTC.

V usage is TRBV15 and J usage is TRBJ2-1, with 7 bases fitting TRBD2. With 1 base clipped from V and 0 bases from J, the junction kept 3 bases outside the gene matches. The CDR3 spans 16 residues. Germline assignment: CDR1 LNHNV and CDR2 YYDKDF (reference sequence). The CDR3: CATSRVRESSYNEQFF. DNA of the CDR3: TGTGCCACCAGCAGAGTGCGGGAGAGCTCCTACAATGAGCAGTTCTTC.

CDR3 nucleotide sequence: TGTGCCAGCAGTTACGGGGCCAGGGGAAGGCAGTTCTTC. It codes for CASSYGARGRQFF. The V and J genes are TRBV6-5 and TRBJ2-1, with D possibly being TRBD1 (6 bases). Germline assignment: CDR1 MNHEY and CDR2 SVGAGI. Deletions cut 2 bases from V and 12 bases from J, with 14 bases between. The CDR3 covers 13 residues.

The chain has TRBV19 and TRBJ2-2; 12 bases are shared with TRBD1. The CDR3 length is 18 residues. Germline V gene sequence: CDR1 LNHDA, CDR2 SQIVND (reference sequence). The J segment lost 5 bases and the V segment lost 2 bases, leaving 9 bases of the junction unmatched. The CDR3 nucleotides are TGTGCCAGTAGTATATCCGACCTGGGACAGGGGGCTACCGGGGAGCTGTTTTTT. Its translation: CASSISDLGQGATGELFF.

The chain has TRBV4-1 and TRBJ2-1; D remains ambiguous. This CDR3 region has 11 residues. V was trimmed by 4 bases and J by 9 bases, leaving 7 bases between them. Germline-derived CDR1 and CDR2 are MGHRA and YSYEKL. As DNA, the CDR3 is TGCGCCAGCAGCCTCTTAGGTGAGCAGTTCTTC. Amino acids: CASSLLGEQFF.

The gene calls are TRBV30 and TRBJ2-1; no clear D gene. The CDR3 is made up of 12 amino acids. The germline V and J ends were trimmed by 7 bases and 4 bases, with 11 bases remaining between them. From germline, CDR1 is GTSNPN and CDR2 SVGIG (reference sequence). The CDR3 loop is CASSVSYNEQFF. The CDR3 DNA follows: TGTGCCTCTAGTGTCTCTTACAATGAGCAGTTCTTC.

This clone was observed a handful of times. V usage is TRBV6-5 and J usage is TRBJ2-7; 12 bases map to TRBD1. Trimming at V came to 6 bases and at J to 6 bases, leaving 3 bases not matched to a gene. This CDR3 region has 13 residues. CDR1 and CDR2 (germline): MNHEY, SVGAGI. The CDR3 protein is CASRGDRGREQYF. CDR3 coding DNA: TGTGCCAGCAGAGGGGACAGGGGGCGCGAGCAGTACTTC.

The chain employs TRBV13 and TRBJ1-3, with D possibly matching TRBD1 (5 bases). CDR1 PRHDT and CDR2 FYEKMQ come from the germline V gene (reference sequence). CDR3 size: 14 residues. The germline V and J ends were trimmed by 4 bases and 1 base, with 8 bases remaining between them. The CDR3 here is CASSSQGSGNTIYF. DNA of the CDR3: TGTGCCAGCAGCTCCCAGGGTTCTGGAAACACCATATATTTT.

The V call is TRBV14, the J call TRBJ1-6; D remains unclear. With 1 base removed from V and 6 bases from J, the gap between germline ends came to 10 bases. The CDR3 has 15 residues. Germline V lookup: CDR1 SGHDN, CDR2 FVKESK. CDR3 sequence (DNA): TGTGCCAGCAGCCAAGCGTCCAGCCCTAATTCACCCCTCCACTTT. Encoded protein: CASSQASSPNSPLHF.

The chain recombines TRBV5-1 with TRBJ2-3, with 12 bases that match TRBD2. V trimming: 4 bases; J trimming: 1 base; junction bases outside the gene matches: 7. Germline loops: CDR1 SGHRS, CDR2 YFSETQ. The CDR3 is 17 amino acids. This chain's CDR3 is CASSGGLAGSRTDTQYF. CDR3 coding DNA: TGCGCCAGCAGCGGGGGACTAGCGGGTTCTCGCACAGATACGCAGTATTTT.

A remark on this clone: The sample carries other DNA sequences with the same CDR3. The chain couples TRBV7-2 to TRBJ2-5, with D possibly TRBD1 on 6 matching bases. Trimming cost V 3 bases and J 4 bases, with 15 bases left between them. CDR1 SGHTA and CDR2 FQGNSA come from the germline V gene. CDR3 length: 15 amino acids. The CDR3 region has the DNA TGTGCCAGCAGCTTGGGAAGGGGGACACGAGAGACCCAGTACTTC. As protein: CASSLGRGTRETQYF.

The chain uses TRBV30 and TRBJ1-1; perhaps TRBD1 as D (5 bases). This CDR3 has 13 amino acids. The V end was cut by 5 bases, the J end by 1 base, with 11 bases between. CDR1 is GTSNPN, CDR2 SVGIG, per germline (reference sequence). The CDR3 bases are TGTGCCTGGCAGGGACTGTGGAACACTGAAGCTTTCTTT. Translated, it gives CAWQGLWNTEAFF.

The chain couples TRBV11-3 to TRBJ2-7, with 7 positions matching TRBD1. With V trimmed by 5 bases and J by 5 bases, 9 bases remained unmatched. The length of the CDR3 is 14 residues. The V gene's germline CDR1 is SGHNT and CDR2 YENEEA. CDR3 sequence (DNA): TGTGCCAGCAGCCCTCCGACAGGGACCGACGAGCAGTACTTC. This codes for CASSPPTGTDEQYF.

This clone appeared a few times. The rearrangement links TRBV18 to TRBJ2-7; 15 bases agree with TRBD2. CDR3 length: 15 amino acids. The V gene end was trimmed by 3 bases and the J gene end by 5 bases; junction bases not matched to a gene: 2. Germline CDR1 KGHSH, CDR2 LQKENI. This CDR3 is CASSPGTSGRNEQYF. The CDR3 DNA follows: TGTGCCAGCTCACCCGGGACTAGCGGGAGGAACGAGCAGTACTTC.

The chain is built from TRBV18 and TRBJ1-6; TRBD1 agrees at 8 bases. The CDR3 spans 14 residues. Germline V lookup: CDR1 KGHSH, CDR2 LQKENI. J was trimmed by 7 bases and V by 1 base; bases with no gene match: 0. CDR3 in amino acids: CASSPRQGNSPLHF. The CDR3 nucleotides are TGTGCCAGCTCACCACGACAGGGGAATTCACCCCTCCACTTT. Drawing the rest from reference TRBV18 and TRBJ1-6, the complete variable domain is NAGVMQNPRHLVRRRGQEARLRCSPMKGHSHVYWYRQLPEEGLKFMVYLQKENIIDESGMPKERFSAEFPKEGPSILRIQQVVRGDSAAYFCASSPRQGNSPLHFGNGTRLTVT.

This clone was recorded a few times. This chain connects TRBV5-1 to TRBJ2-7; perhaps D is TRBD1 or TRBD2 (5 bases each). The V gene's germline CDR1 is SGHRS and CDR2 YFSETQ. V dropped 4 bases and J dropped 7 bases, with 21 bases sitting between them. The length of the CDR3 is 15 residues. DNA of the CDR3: TGCGCCAGCAGCCACTGGGGTCAGGGAGTCGAGGAGCAGTACTTC. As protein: CASSHWGQGVEEQYF.

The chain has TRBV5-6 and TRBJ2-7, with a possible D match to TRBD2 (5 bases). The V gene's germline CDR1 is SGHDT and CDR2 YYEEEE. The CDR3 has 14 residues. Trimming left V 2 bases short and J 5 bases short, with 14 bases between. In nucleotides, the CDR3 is TGTGCCAGCAGCTTCAGGACTCTAAGCAACGAGCAGTACTTC. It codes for CASSFRTLSNEQYF.

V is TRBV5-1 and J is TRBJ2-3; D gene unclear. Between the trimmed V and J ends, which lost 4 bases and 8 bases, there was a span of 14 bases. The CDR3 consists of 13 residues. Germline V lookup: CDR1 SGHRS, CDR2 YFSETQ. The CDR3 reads CASSADPTSTQYF. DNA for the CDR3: TGCGCCAGCAGCGCGGACCCTACGAGTACGCAGTATTTT.

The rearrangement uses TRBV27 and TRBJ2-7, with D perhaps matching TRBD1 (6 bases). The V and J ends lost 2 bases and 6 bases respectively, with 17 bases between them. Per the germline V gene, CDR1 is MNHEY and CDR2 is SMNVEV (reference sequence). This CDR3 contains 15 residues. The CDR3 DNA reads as TGTGCCAGCAGTTTACGGGACACCTCTTCGGGCGAGCAGTACTTC. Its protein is CASSLRDTSSGEQYF.

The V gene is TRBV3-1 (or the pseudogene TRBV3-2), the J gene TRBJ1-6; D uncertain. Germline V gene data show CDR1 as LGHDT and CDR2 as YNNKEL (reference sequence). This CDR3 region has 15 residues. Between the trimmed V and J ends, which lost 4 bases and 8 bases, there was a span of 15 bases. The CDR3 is CASSLGGGRDSPLHF. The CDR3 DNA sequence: TGTGCCAGCAGCCTCGGTGGAGGGAGGGATTCACCCCTCCACTTT.